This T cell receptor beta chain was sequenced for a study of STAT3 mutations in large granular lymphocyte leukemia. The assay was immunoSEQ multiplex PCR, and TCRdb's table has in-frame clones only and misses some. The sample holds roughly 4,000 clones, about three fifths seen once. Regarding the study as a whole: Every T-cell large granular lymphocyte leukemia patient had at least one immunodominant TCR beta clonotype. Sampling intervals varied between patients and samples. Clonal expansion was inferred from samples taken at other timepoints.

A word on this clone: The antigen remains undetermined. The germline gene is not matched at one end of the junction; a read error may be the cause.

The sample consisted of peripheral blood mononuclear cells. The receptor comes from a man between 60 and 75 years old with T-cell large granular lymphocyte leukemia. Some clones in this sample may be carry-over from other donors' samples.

Here the CDR3 reads CASRLDGSNTEAFF. The DNA of the CDR3 is TGCGCCAGCAGGTTGGATGGCTCGAACACTGAAGCTTTCTTT. The rearrangement links TRBV5-1 to TRBJ1-1, with unresolved D. The germline gives CDR1 SGHRS, CDR2 YFSETQ. The CDR3 covers 14 residues.